The clone carrying this T cell receptor (beta chain) was counted between two and nine times. CDR1 and CDR2 from the germline V gene are ENHRY and SYGVKD. V lost 10 bases, J lost 0 bases, and 10 bases lay in between. The CDR3 sequence is 12 residues long. The sample is drawn from a study of blood T cells in healthy people across ages. The wider study: There was about one barcoded beta molecule captured by template switching per two T cells.

The sample providers were healthy Caucasian people from Russia, aged roughly 6 to 90. Drawing of peripheral blood yielded about 9.7 milliliters from each donor. A sample-barcoded 5' primer and a J-beta primer mix were used in a second PCR of roughly 6 to 11 cycles. TCRdb reprocessed the 5' RACE reads via MiXCR and lists one record per CDR3 protein. The table lists some 800,000 distinct CDR3 sequences, under 55% of them singletons, with roughly 19% in the top ten. The TCR originated in a man in his 60s in good health. The chain is built from TRBV10-3 and TRBJ2-7; unclear D gene. Sample: blood. CDR3 amino acids: CATESSSYEQYF. The CDR3 DNA follows: TGTGCCACCGAAAGTAGCTCCTACGAGCAGTACTTC.